The next 14 T cell receptor beta chains were all read from a single sample in a study of CD8+CD57+ T cells in acquired aplastic anemia. All patients picked for sequencing had shown, by flow cytometry, an expansion of CD8+CD57+ cells. CDR3 and TCR beta VDJ profiling relied on a genomic DNA template. TCRdb re-derived calls from the reads in MiXCR, one entry per CDR3 protein. The sample yields about 220,000 distinct CDR3 sequences, approximately 45% seen once. Sequenced sample: sorted CD4+, CD8+, or CD8+CD57+ T cells (not recorded which) from PBMCs. The receptors originated from a human donor with aplastic anemia.

J is TRBJ1-2 and V is TRBV29-1; D gene ambiguous. The CDR3 is 12 amino acids. V dropped 3 bases and J dropped 10 bases, with 15 bases sitting between them. Germline V lookup: CDR1 SQVTM, CDR2 ANQGSEA. The CDR3 sequence is CSVEAQNEDYTF. The CDR3 nucleotides are TGCAGCGTTGAGGCCCAGAATGAGGACTACACCTTC.

This rearrangement joins TRBV30 to TRBJ1-1, with 9 bases identical to TRBD1. This CDR3 comprises 13 residues. CDR1 and CDR2 from the germline V gene are GTSNPN and SVGIG (reference sequence). V gave up 0 bases and J gave up 7 bases; unmatched junction bases: 3. The CDR3 sequence: CAWSVGQGFEAFF. The DNA for the CDR3 is TGTGCCTGGAGTGTCGGACAGGGGTTTGAAGCTTTCTTT.

The rearrangement joins TRBV20-1 to TRBJ1-5; no definite D call. CDR1 DFQATT and CDR2 SNEGSKA come from the germline V gene (reference sequence). The CDR3 length is 14 residues. The germline V and J ends were trimmed by 2 bases and 7 bases, with 15 bases remaining between them. In nucleotides, the CDR3 is TGCAGTGCTAGAATGTTTTCGGGGAACCAGCCCCAGCATTTT. It translates to CSARMFSGNQPQHF.

The CDR3 protein is CASSLAGWGGHEQFF. The CDR3 DNA is TGCGCCAGCAGCTTGGCAGGGTGGGGGGGCCATGAGCAGTTCTTC. The chain couples TRBV5-1 to TRBJ2-1, with D perhaps TRBD2 (7 bases). CDR1 and CDR2 from the germline V gene are SGHRS and YFSETQ. This CDR3 is built from 15 residues. V lost 0 bases to trimming and J lost 8 bases, with 15 bases between them.

The gene calls are TRBV11-2 and TRBJ1-1; tentative D call: TRBD1 (5 bases). Germline loops: CDR1 SGHAT, CDR2 FQNNGV. The CDR3 is 14 residues long. The V gene lost 3 bases and the J gene lost 5 bases, with 13 bases spanning the gap. This CDR3 reads CASSFLGVETEAFF. The DNA of the CDR3 is TGTGCCAGCAGCTTCCTAGGGGTGGAAACTGAAGCTTTCTTT.

This clonotype has only a few counts. V and J are TRBV6-6 and TRBJ1-6; perhaps TRBD1 as D (5 bases). CDR1 is MNHNY, CDR2 SVGAGI, per germline (reference sequence). The CDR3 sequence is 17 residues long. Trimming pared 2 bases from V and 0 bases from J, leaving 11 bases between. The CDR3 nucleotides read TGTGCCAGCAGTTACACTCCAGACAGCTCCTATAATTCACCCCTCCACTTT. Amino acids: CASSYTPDSSYNSPLHF.

This clonotype has a count of ten or more. The rearrangement links TRBV14 to TRBJ1-2, with 12 bases fitting TRBD1. This CDR3 comprises 15 residues. V shed 4 bases, J shed 3 bases, and the junction held 3 bases outside the gene matches. Germline CDR1 and CDR2: SGHDN and FVKESK. The CDR3 region is CASSLGTGGYYGYTF. The CDR3 DNA sequence: TGTGCCAGCAGCCTTGGGACAGGGGGCTACTATGGCTACACCTTC.

This clonotype was counted many times. This chain connects TRBV15 to TRBJ2-7; D may be TRBD1 (6 bases). Germline CDR1 LNHNV, CDR2 YYDKDF (reference sequence). The CDR3 has 16 amino acids. V lost 6 bases to trimming and J lost 1 base, with 19 bases between them. The chain's CDR3 is CATRNIGGQQSYEQYF. CDR3 nucleotide sequence: TGTGCCACCAGGAACATCGGAGGACAGCAGTCCTACGAGCAGTACTTC.

This clonotype was detected ten times or more. The chain is built from TRBV29-1 and TRBJ2-1; TRBD2 matches 9 bases. The V gene end was trimmed by 6 bases and the J gene end by 8 bases; junction bases not matched to a gene: 14. This CDR3 has 15 residues. The V gene's germline CDR1 is SQVTM and CDR2 ANQGSEA. The CDR3 DNA is TGCAGCGTCCTACCGGCGGGAGGGCCGACGTATGAGCAGTTCTTC. It specifies CSVLPAGGPTYEQFF.

This clonotype has a count of ten or more. The chain is built from TRBV7-8 and TRBJ1-3, with TRBD1 matching 10 bases. Trimming took 6 bases from V and 5 from J; bases not matched to a gene: 22. The CDR3 is made up of 20 amino acids. Germline lookup yields CDR1 SGHVS and CDR2 FQNEAQ. CDR3 amino acids: CASSRPSGQGTGQERNTIYF. In nucleotides, the CDR3 is TGTGCCAGCAGTCGACCGTCGGGACAGGGGACAGGGCAGGAAAGAAACACCATATATTTT.

This clonotype showed up just a few times. The gene calls are TRBV28 and TRBJ2-1; 7 nucleotides agree with TRBD2. There are 17 residues in the CDR3. J lost 4 bases, V lost 5 bases, and 14 bases had no gene match. Germline loops: CDR1 MDHEN, CDR2 SYDVKM. CDR3 in amino acids: CASSAGRTGVVYNEQFF. The DNA for the CDR3 is TGTGCCAGCAGTGCCGGGAGGACGGGAGTTGTATACAATGAGCAGTTCTTC.

This clonotype was seen only a few times. A read error is possible here, since a much larger clone lies one base away. V and J are TRBV14 and TRBJ2-5; weak D call: TRBD1 (6 bases). Matching the DNA end better, TRBJ2-7 makes the J call doubtful. The CDR3 runs to 15 residues. CDR1 is SGHDN, CDR2 FVKESK, per germline. This chain's CDR3 is CASSPGTRVNYEQYF. The DNA of the CDR3 is TGTGCCAGCAGCCCAGGGACACGGGTTAACTACGAGCAGTACTTC.

Worth noting for this clonotype: A much larger clone is a single base away; this may be a read error. The chain employs TRBV4-2 and TRBJ1-6; D may be TRBD1 (5 bases). V was cut by 0 bases and J by 9 bases, with 12 bases left in between. The germline CDR1 and CDR2 sequences are LGHNA and YNFKEQ. CDR3 size: 15 residues. The chain's CDR3 is CASSQDAGGSSPLHF. The CDR3, as DNA: TGTGCCAGCAGCCAAGATGCGGGGGGTAGTTCACCCCTCCACTTT.

This rearrangement joins TRBV7-2 to TRBJ1-2; 7 bases are shared with TRBD1. Germline V gene data show CDR1 as SGHTA and CDR2 as FQGNSA. This CDR3 is built from 16 residues. J lost 0 bases, V lost 5 bases, and 9 bases had no gene match. This chain's CDR3 is CASSLDRLTANYGYTF. CDR3 coding DNA: TGTGCCAGCAGCCTGGACAGGCTCACAGCTAACTATGGCTACACCTTC.